Described below is a single T cell receptor beta chain sequence and its context. Antigen unknown. Germline and junction disagree at one end, which may indicate a read error. The germline CDR1 and CDR2 sequences are SGHTA and FQGNSA. The CDR3 totals 14 residues. The data were obtained in a study of T cell responses to AZD1222 COVID-19 vaccine. In the study overall: Investigators merged groups given second doses at roughly 4 or roughly 12 weeks.

The study, taken as a whole, reports: White British donors predominated, females outnumbered males, and clonal diversity was possibly underestimated. There were repertoire samples only from the period after the peak T cell response. Close to half of spike-specific TCRs reportedly recognize unmutated variant regions.

Method: immunoSEQ multiplex PCR; TCRdb's copy keeps in-frame clones and lacks some. In the table there are 100,000 to 150,000 clones, over 70% of which are singletons. This TCR derives from an adult in good health. The chain couples TRBV7-2 to TRBJ2-7, with 8 bases lining up with TRBD1. This specimen consisted of peripheral blood, obtained on day 0 of AZD1222 vaccination. CDR3 amino acids: CASSLDRGAYEQYF. The CDR3 nucleotides read TGTGCCAGCAGTTTAGACAGGGGAGCCTACGAGCAGTACTTC.